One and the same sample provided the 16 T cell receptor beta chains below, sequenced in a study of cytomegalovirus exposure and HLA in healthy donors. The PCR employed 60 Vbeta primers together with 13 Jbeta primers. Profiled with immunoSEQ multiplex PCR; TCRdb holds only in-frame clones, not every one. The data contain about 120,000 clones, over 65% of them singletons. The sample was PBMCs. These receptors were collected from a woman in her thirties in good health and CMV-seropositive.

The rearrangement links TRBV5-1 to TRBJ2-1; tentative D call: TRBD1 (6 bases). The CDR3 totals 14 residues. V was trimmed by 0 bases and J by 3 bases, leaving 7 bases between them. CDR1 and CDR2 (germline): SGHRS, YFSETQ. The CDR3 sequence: CASSLGDNYNEQFF. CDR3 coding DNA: TGCGCCAGCAGCTTGGGGGACAACTACAATGAGCAGTTCTTC.

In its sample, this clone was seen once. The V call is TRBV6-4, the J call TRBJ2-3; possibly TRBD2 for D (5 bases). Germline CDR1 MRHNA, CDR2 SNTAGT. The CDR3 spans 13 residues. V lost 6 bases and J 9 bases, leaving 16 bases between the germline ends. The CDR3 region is CASRGMKEDTQYF. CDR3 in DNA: TGTGCCAGCAGGGGGATGAAGGAGGACACGCAGTATTTT.

CDR3 DNA sequence: TGCAGCGCCACAGGGGGGGGAACCGAAGCTTTCTTT. Amino acid sequence: CSATGGGTEAFF. The chain links TRBV29-1 to TRBJ1-1, with 8 bases lining up with TRBD1. In germline, CDR1 is SQVTM, CDR2 ANQGSEA. The junction had 9 bases not matched to a gene; V was cut back by 7 bases and J by 8 bases. This CDR3 has 12 amino acids.

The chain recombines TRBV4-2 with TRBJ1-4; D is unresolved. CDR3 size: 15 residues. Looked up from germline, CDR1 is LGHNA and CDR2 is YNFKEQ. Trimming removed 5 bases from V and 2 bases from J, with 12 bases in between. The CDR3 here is CASSTPLRTNEKLFF. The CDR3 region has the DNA TGTGCCAGCAGCACCCCGCTGCGGACTAATGAAAAACTGTTTTTT.

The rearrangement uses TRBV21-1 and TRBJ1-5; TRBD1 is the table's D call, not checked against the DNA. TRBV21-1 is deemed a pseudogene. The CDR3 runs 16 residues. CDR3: CASSKVNRGGNQPQHF. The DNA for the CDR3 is TGTGCCAGCAGCAAAGTTAACAGGGGTGGCAATCAGCCCCAGCATTTT.

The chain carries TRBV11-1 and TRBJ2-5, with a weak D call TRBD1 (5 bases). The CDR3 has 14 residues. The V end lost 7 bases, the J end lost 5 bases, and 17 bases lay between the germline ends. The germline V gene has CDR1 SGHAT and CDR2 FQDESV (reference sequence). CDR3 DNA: TGTGCCAGCACCTGGAGCAGGGTTGCGGAGACCCAGTACTTC. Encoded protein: CASTWSRVAETQYF.

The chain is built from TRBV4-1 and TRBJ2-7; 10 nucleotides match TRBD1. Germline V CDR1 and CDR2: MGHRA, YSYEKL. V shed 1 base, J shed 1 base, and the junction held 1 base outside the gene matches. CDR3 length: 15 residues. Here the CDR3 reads CASSQGQGASYEQYF. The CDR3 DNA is TGCGCCAGCAGCCAAGGACAGGGGGCATCCTACGAGCAGTACTTC.

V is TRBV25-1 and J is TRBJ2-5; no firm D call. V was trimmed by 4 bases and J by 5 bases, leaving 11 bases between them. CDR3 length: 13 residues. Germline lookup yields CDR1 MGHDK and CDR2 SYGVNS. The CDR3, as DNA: TGTGCCAGCAGTGGCACTCCCGTTGAGACCCAGTACTTC. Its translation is CASSGTPVETQYF.

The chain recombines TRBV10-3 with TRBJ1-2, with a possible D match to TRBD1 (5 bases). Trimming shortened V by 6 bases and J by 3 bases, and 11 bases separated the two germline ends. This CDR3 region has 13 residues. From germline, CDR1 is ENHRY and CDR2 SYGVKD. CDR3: CAISRALDYGYTF. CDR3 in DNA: TGTGCCATCAGCAGGGCTTTGGACTATGGCTACACCTTC.

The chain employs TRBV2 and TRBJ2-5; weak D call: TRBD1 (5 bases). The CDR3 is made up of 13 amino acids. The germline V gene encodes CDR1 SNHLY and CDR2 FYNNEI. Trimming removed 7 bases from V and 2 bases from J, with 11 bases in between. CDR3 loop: CASNQDIQETQYF. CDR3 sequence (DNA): TGTGCCAGCAACCAGGACATTCAAGAGACCCAGTACTTC.

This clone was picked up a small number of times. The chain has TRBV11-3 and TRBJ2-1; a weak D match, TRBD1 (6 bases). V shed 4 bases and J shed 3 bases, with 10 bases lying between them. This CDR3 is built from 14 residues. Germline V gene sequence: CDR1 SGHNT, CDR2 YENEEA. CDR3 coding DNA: TGTGCCAGCAGCTCGAGAGGGGGCTACAATGAGCAGTTCTTC. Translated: CASSSRGGYNEQFF.

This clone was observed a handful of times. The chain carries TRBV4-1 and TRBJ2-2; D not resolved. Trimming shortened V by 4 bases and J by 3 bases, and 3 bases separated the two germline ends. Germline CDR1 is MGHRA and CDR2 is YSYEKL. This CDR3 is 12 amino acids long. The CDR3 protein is CASSPYTGELFF. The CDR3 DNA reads TGCGCCAGCAGCCCCTACACCGGGGAGCTGTTTTTT.

This CDR3 is CASSLAPLGQGPLRDEQYF. CDR3 nucleotides: TGTGCCAGCAGCTTAGCCCCCCTGGGGCAGGGGCCCCTCCGGGACGAGCAGTACTTC. The chain recombines TRBV7-9 with TRBJ2-7; a possible D gene is TRBD1 (6 bases). Trimming removed 0 bases at V and 5 bases at J, with 26 bases between. CDR1 is SEHNR and CDR2 is FQNEAQ in the germline V gene (reference sequence). The CDR3 has 19 amino acids.

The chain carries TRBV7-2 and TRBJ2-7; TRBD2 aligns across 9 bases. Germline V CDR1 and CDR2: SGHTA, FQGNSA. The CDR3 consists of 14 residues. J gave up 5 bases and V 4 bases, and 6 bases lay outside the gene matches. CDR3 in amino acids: CASSSQAGGDEQYF. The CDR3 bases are TGTGCCAGCAGCTCTCAGGCGGGGGGGGACGAGCAGTACTTC.

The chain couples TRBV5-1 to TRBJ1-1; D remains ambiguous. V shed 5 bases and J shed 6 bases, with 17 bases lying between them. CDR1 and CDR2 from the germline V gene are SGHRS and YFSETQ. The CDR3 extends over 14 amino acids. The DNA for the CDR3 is TGCGCCAGCAGTCCCCGCCCCTCGGGTTCTGAAGCTTTCTTT. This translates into CASSPRPSGSEAFF.

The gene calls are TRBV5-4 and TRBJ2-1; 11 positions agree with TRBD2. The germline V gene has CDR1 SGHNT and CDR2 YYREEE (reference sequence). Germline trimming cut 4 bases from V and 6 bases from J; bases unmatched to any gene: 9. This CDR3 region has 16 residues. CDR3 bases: TGTGCCAGCAGCCCTGATATAGCGGGGGGGCCCAATGAGCAGTTCTTC. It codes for CASSPDIAGGPNEQFF.